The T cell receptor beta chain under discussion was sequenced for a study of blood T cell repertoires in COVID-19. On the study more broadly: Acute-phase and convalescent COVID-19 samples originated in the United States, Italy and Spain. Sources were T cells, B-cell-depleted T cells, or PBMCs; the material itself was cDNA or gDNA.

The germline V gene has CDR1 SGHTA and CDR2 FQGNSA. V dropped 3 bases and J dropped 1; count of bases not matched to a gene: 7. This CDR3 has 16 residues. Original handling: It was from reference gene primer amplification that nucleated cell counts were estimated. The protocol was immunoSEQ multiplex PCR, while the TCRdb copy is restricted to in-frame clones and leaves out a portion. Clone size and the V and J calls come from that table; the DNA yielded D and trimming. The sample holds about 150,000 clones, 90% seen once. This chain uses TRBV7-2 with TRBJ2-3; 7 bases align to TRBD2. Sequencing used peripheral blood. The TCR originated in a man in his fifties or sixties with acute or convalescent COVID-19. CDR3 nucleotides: TGTGCCAGCAGCTTCCGGCTAGCGGTGGGCACAGATACGCAGTATTTT. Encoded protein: CASSFRLAVGTDTQYF.